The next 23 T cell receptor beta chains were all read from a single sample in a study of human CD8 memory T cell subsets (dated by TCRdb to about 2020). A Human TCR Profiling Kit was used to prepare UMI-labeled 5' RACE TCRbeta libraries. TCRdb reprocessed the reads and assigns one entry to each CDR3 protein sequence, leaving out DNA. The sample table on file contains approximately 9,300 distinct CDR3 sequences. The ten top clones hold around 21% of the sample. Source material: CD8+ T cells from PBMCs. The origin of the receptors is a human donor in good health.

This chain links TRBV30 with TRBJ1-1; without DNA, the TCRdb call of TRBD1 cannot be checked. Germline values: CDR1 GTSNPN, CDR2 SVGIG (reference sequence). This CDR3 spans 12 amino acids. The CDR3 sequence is CAWSVTGTEAFF.

The CDR3 protein is CATSRAVRGRNGSQYF. The chain uses TRBV15 and TRBJ2-5; checking the TCRdb D call of TRBD1 is not possible without DNA. The CDR3 runs to 16 residues. The germline gives CDR1 LNHNV, CDR2 YYDKDF (reference sequence).

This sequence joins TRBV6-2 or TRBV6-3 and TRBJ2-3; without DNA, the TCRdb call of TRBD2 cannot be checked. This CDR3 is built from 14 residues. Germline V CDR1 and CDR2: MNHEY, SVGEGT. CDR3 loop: CASSYTSPTDTQYF.

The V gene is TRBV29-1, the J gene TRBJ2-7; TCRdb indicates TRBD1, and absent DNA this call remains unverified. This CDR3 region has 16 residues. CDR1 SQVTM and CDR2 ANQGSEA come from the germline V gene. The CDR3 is CSVGLPGHRNSYEQYF.

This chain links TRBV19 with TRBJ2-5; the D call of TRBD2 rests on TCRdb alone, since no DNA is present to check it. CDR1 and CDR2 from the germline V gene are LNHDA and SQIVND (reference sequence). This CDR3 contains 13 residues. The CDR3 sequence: CASHSGGGETQYF.

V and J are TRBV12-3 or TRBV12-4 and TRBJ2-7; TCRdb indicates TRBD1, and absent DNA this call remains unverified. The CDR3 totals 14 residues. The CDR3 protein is CASSFPGSGYEQYF.

This CDR3 reads CAISESIIPPGHYEQYF. The chain couples TRBV10-3 to TRBJ2-7; TCRdb indicates TRBD1, and absent DNA this call remains unverified. The germline V gene encodes CDR1 ENHRY and CDR2 SYGVKD. The CDR3 is made up of 17 amino acids.

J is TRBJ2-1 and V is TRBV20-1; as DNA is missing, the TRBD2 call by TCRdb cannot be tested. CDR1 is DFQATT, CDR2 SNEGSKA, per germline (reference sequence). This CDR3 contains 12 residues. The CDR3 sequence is CSAVGLDVEQFF.

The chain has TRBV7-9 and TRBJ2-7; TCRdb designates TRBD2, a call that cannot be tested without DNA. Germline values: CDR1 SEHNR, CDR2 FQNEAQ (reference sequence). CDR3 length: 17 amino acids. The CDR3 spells CASSPGLAGTGDYEQYF.

This CDR3 reads CASSLGRGSYEQYF. The genes are TRBV5-4 and TRBJ2-7; TCRdb indicates TRBD1, and absent DNA this call remains unverified. This CDR3 spans 14 amino acids. Germline V gene sequence: CDR1 SGHNT, CDR2 YYREEE (reference sequence). Drawing the rest from reference TRBV5-4 and TRBJ2-7, the complete variable domain is ETGVTQSPTHLIKTRGQQVTLRCSSQSGHNTVSWYQQALGQGPQFIFQYYREEENGRGNFPPRFSGLQFPNYSSELNVNALELDDSALYLCASSLGRGSYEQYFGPGTRLTVT.

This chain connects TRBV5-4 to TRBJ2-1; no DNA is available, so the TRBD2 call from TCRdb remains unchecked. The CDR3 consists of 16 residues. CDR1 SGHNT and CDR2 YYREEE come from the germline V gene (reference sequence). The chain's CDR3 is CASSLEGLARYNEQFF.

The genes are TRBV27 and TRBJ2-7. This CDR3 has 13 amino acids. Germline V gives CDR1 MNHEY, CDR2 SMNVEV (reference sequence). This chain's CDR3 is CASSLAAWDEQYF.

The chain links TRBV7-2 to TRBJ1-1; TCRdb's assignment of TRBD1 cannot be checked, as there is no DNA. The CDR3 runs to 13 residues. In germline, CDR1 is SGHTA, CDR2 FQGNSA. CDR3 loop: CASSLNRVTEAFF. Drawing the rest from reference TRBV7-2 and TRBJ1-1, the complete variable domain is GAGVSQSPSNKVTEKGKDVELRCDPISGHTALYWYRQSLGQGLEFLIYFQGNSAPDKSGLPSDRFSAERTGGSVSTLTIQRTQQEDSAVYLCASSLNRVTEAFFGQGTRLTVV.

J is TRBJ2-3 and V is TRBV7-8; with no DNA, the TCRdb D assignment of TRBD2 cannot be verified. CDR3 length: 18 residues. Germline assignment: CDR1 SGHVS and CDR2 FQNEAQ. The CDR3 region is CASSRPATLAVSTDTQYF.

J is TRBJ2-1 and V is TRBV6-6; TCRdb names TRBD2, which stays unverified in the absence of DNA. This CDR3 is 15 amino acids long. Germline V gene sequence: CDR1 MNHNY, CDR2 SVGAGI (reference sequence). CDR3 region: CASRSPAGTANEQFF.

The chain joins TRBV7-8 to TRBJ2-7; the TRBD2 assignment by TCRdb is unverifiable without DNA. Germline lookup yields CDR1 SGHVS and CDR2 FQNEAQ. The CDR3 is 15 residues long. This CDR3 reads CASSSGDYSSYEQYF.

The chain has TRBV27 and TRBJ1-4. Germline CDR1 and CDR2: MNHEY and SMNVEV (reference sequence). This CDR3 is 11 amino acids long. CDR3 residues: CASSPDEKLFF.

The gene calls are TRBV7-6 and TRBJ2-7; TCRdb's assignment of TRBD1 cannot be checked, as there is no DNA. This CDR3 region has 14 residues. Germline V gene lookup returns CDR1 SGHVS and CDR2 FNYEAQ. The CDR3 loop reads CASSLAGQGFEQYF.

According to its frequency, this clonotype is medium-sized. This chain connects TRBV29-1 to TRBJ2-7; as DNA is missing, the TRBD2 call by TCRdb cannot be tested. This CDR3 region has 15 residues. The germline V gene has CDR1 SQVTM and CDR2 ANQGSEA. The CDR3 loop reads CSVVRRGGIDYEQYF.

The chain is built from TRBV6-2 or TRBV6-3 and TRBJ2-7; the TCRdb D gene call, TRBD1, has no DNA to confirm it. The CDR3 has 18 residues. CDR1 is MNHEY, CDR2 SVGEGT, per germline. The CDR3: CASSYPIRDRGRFYEQYF.

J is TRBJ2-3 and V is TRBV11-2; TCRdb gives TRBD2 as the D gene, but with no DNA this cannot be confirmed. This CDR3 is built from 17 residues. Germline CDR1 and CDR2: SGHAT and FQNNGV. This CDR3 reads CASSLGTSGIWEDTQYF. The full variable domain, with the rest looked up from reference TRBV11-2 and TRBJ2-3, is EAGVAQSPRYKIIEKRQSVAFWCNPISGHATLYWYQQILGQGPKLLIQFQNNGVVDDSQLPKDRFSAERLKGVDSTLKIQPAKLEDSAVYLCASSLGTSGIWEDTQYFGPGTRLTVL.

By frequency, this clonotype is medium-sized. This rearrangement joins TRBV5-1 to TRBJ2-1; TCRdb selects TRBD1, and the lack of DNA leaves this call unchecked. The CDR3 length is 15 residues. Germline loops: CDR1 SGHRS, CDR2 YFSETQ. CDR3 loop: CASSLGQGIYNEQFF.

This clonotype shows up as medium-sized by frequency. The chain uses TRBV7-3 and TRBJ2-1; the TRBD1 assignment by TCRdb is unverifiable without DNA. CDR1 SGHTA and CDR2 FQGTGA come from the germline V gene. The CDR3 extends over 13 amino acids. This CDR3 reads CASSFGGGNEQFF.